This TCR beta chain was captured by sequencing in a study of shared clonotypes between healthy human individuals. The germline V gene encodes CDR1 SGHTA and CDR2 FQGNSA. CDR3 length equals 17 residues. V lost 2 bases to trimming and J lost 2 bases; unmatched junction nucleotides: 8. Donors comprised only Caucasian adults living in Nashville, Tennessee. The genomic DNA of each subset was split evenly across several immunoSEQ plates. In the study's own analysis: ImmunoSEQ output lacked quality scores and full-length reads, limiting matched filtering. Sequenced by immunoSEQ multiplex PCR; TCRdb stores in-frame clones only, minus some. V, J and clone size are taken as reported in that table, and D and trimming were inferred from the DNA itself. The table shows 2,500,000 or so clones, with 80% to 95% occurring only once.

Sequenced material: naive CD4+ T cells from PBMCs. Subset: CD45RA+ positively selected. The V call is TRBV7-2, the J call TRBJ2-3, with 9 bases lining up with TRBD2. This clonotype originated in a man in his late teens or twenties in good health. Some clones in this sample may be carry-over from other donors' samples. This chain's CDR3 is CASSLLVTSGFTDTQYF. The CDR3, as DNA: TGTGCCAGCAGCTTACTGGTTACTAGCGGGTTCACAGATACGCAGTATTTT.